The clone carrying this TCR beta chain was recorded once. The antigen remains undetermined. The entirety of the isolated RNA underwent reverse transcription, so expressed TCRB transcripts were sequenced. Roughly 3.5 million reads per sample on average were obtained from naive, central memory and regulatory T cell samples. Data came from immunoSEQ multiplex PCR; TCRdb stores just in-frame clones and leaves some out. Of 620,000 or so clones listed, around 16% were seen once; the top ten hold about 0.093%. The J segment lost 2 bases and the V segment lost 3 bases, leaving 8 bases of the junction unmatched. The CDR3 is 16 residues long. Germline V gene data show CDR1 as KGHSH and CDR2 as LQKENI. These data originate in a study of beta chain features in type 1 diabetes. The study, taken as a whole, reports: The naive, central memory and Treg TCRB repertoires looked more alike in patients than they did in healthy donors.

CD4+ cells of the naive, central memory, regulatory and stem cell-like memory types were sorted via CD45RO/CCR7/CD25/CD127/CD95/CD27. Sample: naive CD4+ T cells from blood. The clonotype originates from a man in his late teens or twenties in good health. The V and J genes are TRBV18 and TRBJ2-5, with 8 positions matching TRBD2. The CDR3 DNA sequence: TGTGCCAGCTCACCTCAGGGAGCGGGGGTGCAAGAGACCCAGTACTTC. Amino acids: CASSPQGAGVQETQYF.